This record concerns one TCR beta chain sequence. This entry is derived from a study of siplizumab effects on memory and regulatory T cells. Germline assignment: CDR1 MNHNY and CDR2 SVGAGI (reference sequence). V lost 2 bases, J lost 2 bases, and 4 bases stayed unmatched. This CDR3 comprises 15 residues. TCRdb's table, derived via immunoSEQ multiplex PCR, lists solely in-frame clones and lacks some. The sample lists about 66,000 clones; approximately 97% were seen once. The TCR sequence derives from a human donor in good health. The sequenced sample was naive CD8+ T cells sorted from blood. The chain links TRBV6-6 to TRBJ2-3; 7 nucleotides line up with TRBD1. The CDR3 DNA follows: TGTGCCAGCAGTTACCTAGGGACAGTCACAGATACGCAGTATTTT. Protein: CASSYLGTVTDTQYF.